This section outlines one T cell receptor beta chain sequence together with its context. As handled by the study authors: Using reference gene primer amplification, nucleated cell counts were estimated. Data came from immunoSEQ multiplex PCR; TCRdb stores just in-frame clones and leaves some out. V and J calls and clone size follow that table, whereas D and trimming were derived from the DNA. This table holds tens of thousands of clones, 60% to 85% found once. The data originate from a study of blood T cell repertoires in COVID-19. As for the study in general: The samples span acute and convalescent COVID-19 from the United States, Italy and Spain. Nucleic acid was either cDNA or gDNA, and it came from T cells, B-cell-depleted T cells, or PBMCs.

V gave up 4 bases and J gave up 13 bases; unmatched junction bases: 7. CDR3 length equals 12 residues. CDR1 is MGHDK, CDR2 SYGVNS, per germline. Sequenced sample: peripheral blood. The chain employs TRBV25-1 and TRBJ2-1, with 7 nucleotides matching TRBD1. The source of this sequence is a human donor in a cohort sampled during active COVID-19. CDR3 bases: TGTGCCAGCAGTGGACCCACAGGGGCCCAGTTCTTC. Its protein is CASSGPTGAQFF.